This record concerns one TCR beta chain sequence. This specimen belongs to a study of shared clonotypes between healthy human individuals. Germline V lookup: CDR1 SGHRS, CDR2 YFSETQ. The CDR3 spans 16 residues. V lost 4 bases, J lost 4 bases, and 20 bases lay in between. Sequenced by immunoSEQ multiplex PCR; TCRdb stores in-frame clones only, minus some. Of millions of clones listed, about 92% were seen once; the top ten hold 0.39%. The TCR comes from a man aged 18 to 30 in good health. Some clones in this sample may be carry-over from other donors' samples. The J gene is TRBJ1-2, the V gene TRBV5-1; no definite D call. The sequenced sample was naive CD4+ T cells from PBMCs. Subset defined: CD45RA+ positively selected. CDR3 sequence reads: CASSPLGDLEGYGYTF. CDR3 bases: TGCGCCAGCAGCCCCCTTGGAGACCTCGAGGGCTATGGCTACACCTTC.